This T cell receptor beta chain was found in a study of T cells in Graves' hyperthyroidism and ophthalmopathy. Whole-study findings and limits: The majority of expanded thyroid clonotypes above 0.001 also appeared in blood. Patients with ophthalmopathy were separated from those with stable hyperthyroidism by a 13 V-J model.

Uncontrolled infections, other autoimmune diseases, pregnancy or lactation led to exclusion of patients. Using RNA transcripts as the source, TCR beta CDR3 regions were amplified. The HTBI primer set served for first-round RT-PCR of the TCR CDR3. In TCRdb, the multiplex PCR reads were re-called with MiXCR into one record per CDR3 protein. The table shows 92,000 or so distinct CDR3 sequences, with around 52% occurring only once. Details on this clonotype: Its cognate antigen is unknown.

The germline CDR1 and CDR2 sequences are SGHTA and FQGTGA. Trimming took 4 bases from V and 3 from J, leaving 15 bases between them. The CDR3 runs 15 residues. Material for sequencing was blood. This clonotype originated in a middle-aged woman with Graves' hyperthyroidism. This chain joins TRBV7-3 and TRBJ1-1; D is unclear. Here the CDR3 reads CASSSGPGRDTEAFF. As DNA, the CDR3 is TGTGCCAGCAGCTCGGGCCCCGGGCGGGACACTGAAGCTTTCTTT.